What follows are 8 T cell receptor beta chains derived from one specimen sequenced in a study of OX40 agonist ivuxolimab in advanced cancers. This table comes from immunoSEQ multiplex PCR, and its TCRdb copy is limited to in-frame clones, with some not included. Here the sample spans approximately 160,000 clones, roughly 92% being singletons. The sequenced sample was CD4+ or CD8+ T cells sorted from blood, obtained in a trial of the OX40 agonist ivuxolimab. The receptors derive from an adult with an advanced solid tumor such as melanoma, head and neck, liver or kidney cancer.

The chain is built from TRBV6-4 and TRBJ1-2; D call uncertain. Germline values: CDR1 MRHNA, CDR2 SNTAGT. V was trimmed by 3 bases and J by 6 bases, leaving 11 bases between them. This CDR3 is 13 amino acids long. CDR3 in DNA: TGTGCCAGCAGTGATCGGGAGTTCCATGGCTACACCTTC. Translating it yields CASSDREFHGYTF.

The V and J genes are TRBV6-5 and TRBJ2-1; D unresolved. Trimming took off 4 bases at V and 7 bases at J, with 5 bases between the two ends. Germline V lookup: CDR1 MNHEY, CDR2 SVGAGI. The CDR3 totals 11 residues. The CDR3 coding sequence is TGTGCCAGCAGTTCCCCGAATGAGCAGTTCTTC. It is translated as CASSSPNEQFF.

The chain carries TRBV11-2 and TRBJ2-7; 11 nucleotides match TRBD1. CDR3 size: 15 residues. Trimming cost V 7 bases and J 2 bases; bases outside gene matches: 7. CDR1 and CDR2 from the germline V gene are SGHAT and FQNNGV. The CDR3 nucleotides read TGTGCCAGCACCTCCGGGACAGGGGGACCCTACGAGCAGTACTTC. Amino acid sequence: CASTSGTGGPYEQYF.

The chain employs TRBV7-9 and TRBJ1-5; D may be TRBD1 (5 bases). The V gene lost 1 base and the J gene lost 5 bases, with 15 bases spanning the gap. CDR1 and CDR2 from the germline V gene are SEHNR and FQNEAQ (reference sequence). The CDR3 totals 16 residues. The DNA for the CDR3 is TGTGCCAGCAGCTTAGGACTTTCGGGGGTTGATCAGCCCCAGCATTTT. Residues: CASSLGLSGVDQPQHF. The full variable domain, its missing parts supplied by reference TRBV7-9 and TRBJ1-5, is DTGVSQNPRHKITKRGQNVTFRCDPISEHNRLYWYRQTLGQGPEFLTYFQNEAQLEKSRLLSDRFSAERPKGSFSTLEIQRTEQGDSAMYLCASSLGLSGVDQPQHFGDGTRLSIL.

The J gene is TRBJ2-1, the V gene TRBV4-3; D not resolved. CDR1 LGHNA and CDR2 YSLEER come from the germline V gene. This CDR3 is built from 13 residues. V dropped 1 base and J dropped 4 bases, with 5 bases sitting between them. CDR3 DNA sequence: TGCGCCAGCAGCCAAGCCCTTTACAATGAGCAGTTCTTC. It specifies CASSQALYNEQFF.

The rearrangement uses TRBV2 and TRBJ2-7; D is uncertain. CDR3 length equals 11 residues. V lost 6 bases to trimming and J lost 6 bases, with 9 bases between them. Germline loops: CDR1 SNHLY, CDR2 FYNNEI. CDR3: CASSPVGEQYF. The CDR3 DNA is TGTGCCAGCAGCCCGGTTGGCGAGCAGTACTTC. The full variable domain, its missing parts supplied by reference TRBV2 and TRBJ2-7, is EPEVTQTPSHQVTQMGQEVILRCVPISNHLYFYWYRQILGQKVEFLVSFYNNEISEKSEIFDDQFSVERPDGSNFTLKIRSTKLEDSAMYFCASSPVGEQYFGPGTRLTVT.

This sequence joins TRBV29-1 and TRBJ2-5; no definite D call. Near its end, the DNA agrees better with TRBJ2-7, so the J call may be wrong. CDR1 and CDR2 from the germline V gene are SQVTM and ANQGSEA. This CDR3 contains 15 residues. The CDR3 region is CSAAGLSRASYEQYF. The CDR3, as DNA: TGCAGCGCCGCAGGTCTCAGCCGAGCCTCCTACGAGCAGTACTTC.

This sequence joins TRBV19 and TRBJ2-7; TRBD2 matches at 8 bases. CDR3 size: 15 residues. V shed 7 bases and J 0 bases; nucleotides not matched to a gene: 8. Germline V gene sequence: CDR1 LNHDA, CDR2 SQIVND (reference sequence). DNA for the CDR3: TGTGCCAGTATGGCAGCGGGGGAAAGCTCCTACGAGCAGTACTTC. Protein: CASMAAGESSYEQYF.